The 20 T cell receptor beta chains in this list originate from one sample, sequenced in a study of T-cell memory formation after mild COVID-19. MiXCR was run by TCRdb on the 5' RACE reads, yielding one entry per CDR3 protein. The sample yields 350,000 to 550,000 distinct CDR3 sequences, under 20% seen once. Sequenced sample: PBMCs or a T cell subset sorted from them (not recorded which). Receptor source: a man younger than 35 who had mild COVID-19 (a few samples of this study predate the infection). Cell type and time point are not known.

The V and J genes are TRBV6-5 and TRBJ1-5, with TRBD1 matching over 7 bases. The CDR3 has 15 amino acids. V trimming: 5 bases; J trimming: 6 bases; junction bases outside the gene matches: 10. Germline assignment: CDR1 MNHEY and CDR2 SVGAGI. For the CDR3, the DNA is TGTGCCAGCAGTCCTAACCAGGGGGAGGGTCAGCCCCAGCATTTT. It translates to CASSPNQGEGQPQHF.

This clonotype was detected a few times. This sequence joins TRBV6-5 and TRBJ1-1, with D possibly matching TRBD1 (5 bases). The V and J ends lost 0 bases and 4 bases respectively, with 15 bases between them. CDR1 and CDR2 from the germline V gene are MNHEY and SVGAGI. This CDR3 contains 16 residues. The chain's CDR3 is CASSYSRVQGFTEAFF. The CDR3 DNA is TGTGCCAGCAGTTACTCGAGAGTTCAGGGCTTCACTGAAGCTTTCTTT.

CDR3 nucleotides: TGCAGTGCCCATCTCCCGGGATACCAAGAGACCCAGTACTTC. Protein product: CSAHLPGYQETQYF. The chain links TRBV20-1 to TRBJ2-5, with a tentative D call TRBD2 (5 bases). With 6 bases removed from V and 0 bases from J, the gap between germline ends came to 14 bases. CDR1 and CDR2 (germline): DFQATT, SNEGSKA (reference sequence). The CDR3 extends over 14 amino acids.

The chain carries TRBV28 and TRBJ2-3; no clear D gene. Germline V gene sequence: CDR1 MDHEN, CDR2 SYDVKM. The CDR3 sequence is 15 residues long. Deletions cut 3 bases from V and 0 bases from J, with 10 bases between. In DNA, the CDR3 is TGTGCCAGCAGTTTGTGGTCGGCGAGCACAGATACGCAGTATTTT. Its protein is CASSLWSASTDTQYF. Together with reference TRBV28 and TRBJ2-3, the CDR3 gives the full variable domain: DVKVTQSSRYLVKRTGEKVFLECVQDMDHENMFWYRQDPGLGLRLIYFSYDVKMKEKGDIPEGYSVSREKKERFSLILESASTNQTSMYLCASSLWSASTDTQYFGPGTRLTVL.

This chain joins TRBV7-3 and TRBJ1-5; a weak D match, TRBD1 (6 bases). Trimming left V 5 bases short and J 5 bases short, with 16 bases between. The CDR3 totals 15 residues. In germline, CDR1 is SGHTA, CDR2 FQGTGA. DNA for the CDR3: TGTGCCAGCAGCCTTCGAGGGGGGTCTCATCAGCCCCAGCATTTT. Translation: CASSLRGGSHQPQHF.

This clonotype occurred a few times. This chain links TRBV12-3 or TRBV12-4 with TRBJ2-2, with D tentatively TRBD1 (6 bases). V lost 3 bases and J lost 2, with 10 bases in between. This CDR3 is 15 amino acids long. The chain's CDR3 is CASSFRTVNTGELFF. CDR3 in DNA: TGTGCCAGCAGTTTTAGGACAGTAAACACCGGGGAGCTGTTTTTT.

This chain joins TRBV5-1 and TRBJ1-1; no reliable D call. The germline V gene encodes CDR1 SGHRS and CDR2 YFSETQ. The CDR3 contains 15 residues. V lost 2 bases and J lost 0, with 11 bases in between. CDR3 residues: CASSLEAALNTEAFF. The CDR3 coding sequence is TGCGCCAGCAGCTTAGAAGCCGCATTGAACACTGAAGCTTTCTTT.

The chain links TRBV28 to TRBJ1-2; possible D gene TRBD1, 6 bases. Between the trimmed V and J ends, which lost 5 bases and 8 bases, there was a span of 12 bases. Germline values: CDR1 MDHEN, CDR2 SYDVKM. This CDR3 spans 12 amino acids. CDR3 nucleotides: TGTGCCAGCAGTCTACAGGGTTGGGGCTACACCTTC. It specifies CASSLQGWGYTF.

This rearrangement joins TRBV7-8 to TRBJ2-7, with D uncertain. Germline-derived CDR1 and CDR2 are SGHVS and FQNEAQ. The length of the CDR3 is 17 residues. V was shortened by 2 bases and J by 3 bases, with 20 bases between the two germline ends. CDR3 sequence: CASSLTSRTVWHYEQYF. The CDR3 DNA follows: TGTGCCAGCAGCTTAACTTCGAGAACAGTTTGGCACTACGAGCAGTACTTC.

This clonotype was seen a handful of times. The CDR3 region has the DNA TGTGCCAGCAGTTACCGACAGGGCGATGGCTACACCTTC. It is translated as CASSYRQGDGYTF. The J gene is TRBJ1-2, the V gene TRBV6-5, with 7 bases identical to TRBD1. The CDR3 consists of 13 residues. Germline CDR1 MNHEY, CDR2 SVGAGI. The V segment lost 2 bases and the J segment 6 bases; nucleotides outside the gene matches: 3.

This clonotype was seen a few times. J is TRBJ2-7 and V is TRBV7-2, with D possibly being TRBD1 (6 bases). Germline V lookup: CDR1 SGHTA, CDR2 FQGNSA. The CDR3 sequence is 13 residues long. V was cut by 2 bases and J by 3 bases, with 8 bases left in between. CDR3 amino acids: CASSLRDNYEQYV. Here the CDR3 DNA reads TGTGCCAGCAGCTTAAGGGACAACTACGAGCAGTACGTC.

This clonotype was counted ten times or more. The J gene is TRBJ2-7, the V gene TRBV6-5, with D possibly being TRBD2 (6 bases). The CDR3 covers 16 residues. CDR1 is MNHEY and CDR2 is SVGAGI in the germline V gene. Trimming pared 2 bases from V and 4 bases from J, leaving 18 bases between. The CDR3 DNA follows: TGTGCCAGCAGTTACCGAGGTTTGGGGAGCGGGTACGAGCAGTACTTC. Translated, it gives CASSYRGLGSGYEQYF.

The CDR3 spells CASSPRDRENIQYF. The CDR3 region has the DNA TGTGCCAGCAGTCCCCGGGACAGAGAAAACATTCAGTACTTC. The chain combines TRBV3-1 with TRBJ2-4, with 7 bases lining up with TRBD1. Trimming cost V 6 bases and J 5 bases; bases outside gene matches: 7. The CDR3 covers 14 residues. The V gene's germline CDR1 is LGHDT and CDR2 YNNKEL (reference sequence). The whole variable domain, filled in from reference TRBV3-1 and TRBJ2-4, reads DTAVSQTPKYLVTQMGNDKSIKCEQNLGHDTMYWYKQDSKKFLKIMFSYNNKELIINETVPNRFSPKSPDKAHLNLHINSLELGDSAVYFCASSPRDRENIQYFGAGTRLSVL.

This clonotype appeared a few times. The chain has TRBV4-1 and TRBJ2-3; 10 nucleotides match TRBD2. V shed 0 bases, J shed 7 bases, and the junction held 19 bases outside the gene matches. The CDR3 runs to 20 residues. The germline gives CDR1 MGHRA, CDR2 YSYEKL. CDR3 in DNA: TGCGCCAGCAGCCAAGATCCTTGGAGTAGCGGGGGGTTCCCCTCGAATACGCAGTATTTT. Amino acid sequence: CASSQDPWSSGGFPSNTQYF.

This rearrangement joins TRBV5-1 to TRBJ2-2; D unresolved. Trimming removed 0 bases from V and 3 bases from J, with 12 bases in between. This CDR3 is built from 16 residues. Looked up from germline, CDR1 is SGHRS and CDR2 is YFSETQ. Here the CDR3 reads CASSLALDGDTGELFF. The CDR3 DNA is TGCGCCAGCAGCTTGGCATTAGACGGCGACACCGGGGAGCTGTTTTTT. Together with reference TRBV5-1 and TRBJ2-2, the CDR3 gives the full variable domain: KAGVTQTPRYLIKTRGQQVTLSCSPISGHRSVSWYQQTPGQGLQFLFEYFSETQRNKGNFPGRFSGRQFSNSRSEMNVSTLELGDSALYLCASSLALDGDTGELFFGEGSRLTVL.

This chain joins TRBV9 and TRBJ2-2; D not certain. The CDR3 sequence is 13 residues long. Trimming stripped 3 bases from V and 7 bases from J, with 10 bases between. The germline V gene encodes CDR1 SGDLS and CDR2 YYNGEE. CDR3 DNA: TGTGCCAGCAGCGGGACGCCTGACGGGGAGCTGTTTTTT. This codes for CASSGTPDGELFF.

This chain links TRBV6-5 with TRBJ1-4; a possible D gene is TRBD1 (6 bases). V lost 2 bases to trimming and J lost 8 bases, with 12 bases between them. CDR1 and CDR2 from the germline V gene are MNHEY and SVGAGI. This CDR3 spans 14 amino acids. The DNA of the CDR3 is TGTGCCAGCAGTTACGCAGGGGCTGGGGAAAAACTGTTTTTT. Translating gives CASSYAGAGEKLFF.

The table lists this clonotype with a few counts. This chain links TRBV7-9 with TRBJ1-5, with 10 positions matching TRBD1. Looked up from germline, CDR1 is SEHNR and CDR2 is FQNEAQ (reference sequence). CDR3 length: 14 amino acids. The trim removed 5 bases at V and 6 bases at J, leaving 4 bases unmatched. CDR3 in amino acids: CASSATGGGQPQHF. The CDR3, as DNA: TGTGCCAGCAGCGCGACAGGGGGCGGTCAGCCCCAGCATTTT.

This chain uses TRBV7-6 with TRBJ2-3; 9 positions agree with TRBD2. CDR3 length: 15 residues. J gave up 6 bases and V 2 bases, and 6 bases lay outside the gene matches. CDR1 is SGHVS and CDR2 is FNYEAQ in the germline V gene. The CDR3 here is CASSLSVAGADTQYF. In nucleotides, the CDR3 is TGTGCCAGCAGCTTAAGTGTAGCGGGGGCGGATACGCAGTATTTT.

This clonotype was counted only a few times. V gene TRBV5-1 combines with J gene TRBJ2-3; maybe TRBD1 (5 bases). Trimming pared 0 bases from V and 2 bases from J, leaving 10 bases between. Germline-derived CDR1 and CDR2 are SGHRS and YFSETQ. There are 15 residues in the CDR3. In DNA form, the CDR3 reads TGCGCCAGCAGCTTGGGGGGCCCCAACACAGATACGCAGTATTTT. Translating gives CASSLGGPNTDTQYF. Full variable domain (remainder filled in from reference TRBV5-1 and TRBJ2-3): KAGVTQTPRYLIKTRGQQVTLSCSPISGHRSVSWYQQTPGQGLQFLFEYFSETQRNKGNFPGRFSGRQFSNSRSEMNVSTLELGDSALYLCASSLGGPNTDTQYFGPGTRLTVL.